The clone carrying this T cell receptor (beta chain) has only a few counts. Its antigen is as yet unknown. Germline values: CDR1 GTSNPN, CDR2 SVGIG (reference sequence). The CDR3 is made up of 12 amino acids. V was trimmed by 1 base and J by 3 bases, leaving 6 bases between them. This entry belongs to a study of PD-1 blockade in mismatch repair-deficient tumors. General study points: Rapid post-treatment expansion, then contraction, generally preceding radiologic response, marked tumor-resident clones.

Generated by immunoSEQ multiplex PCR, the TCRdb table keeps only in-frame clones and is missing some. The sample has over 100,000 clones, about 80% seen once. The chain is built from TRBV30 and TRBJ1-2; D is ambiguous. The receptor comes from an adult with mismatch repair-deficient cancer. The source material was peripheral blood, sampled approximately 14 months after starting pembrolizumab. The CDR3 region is CAWSGADYGYTF. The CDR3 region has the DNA TGTGCCTGGAGTGGGGCAGACTATGGCTACACCTTC.